This paragraph reports one TCR beta chain. The trim removed 4 bases at V and 2 bases at J, leaving 4 bases unmatched. The CDR3 is made up of 16 amino acids. Germline V lookup: CDR1 SGHRS, CDR2 YFSETQ. This sample was included in a study of blood T cell repertoires in COVID-19. The data were produced by immunoSEQ multiplex PCR, yet TCRdb's version contains in-frame clones alone and is incomplete. The sample has roughly 280,000 clones; around 90% are singletons. The TCR sequence derives from a woman in her fifties or sixties who had recovered from COVID-19. The sequencing sample was made of peripheral blood. The V call is TRBV5-1, the J call TRBJ2-3; 13 nucleotides agree with TRBD2. The CDR3 DNA follows: TGCGCCAGCAGCACGGGACTAGCGGGATTCACAGATACGCAGTATTTT. Translating gives CASSTGLAGFTDTQYF.